This TCR beta chain was found in a study of CD8+ T cells in alopecia areata. Overall study context: The study gave tofacitinib for 6 to 18 months, then 6 months off drug. Overall study results and limits: It was lesional scalp, especially alopecia totalis/universalis, that showed higher clonality than normal scalp. Within the top 100, expanded CD8+ clones significantly decreased with tofacitinib, as did scalp clonality.

Sequencing used cDNA as its template, made by extracting RNA and reverse transcribing it. Generated by immunoSEQ multiplex PCR, the TCRdb table keeps only in-frame clones and is missing some. The repertoire holds around 60,000 clones, with 46% as singletons. The sample's treatment: oral pan-JAK inhibitor, 5-10 mg twice daily. Sorted populations comprised CD4+ and CD8+ T cells obtained from PBMCs. Germline V gene lookup returns CDR1 DFQATT and CDR2 SNEGSKA (reference sequence). The CDR3 has 10 residues. The ends were cut back, 6 bases at V and 8 bases at J, with 8 bases in the middle. Notes on this clone: Its antigen is still unknown.

The receptor's source is a human donor with alopecia areata. This chain links TRBV20-1 with TRBJ2-1, with D possibly TRBD2 on 5 matching bases. The source was CD8+ T cells sorted from blood, collected at approximately week 39, from a patient treated with tofacitinib. The CDR3 spells CSALRDEQFF. CDR3 DNA sequence: TGCAGTGCGTTGCGGGATGAGCAGTTCTTC.